A single sample gave rise to the 3 T cell receptor beta chains below, sequenced in a study of blood T cells in healthy people across ages (dated by TCRdb to between 2015 and 2017). Preparation of the library involved 5' RACE. Sequencer: Illumina HiSeq 2500. The second PCR ran for roughly 7 to 11 cycles and used a J-beta primer mix along with a sample-barcoded 5' primer. TCRdb itself trimmed the public reads at Q25 with fastp, ran MiXCR and retained productive beta chains. Each entry merges the rows of one CDR3 protein and shows their most common DNA and genes. The sample includes about 1 million distinct CDR3 sequences, with around 43% observed a single time. In total, the top ten clones hold 15% to 20% of the sample. Sequencing was carried out using blood. The source is a woman aged 60 to 75 in good health.

The V gene is TRBV2, the J gene TRBJ2-2, with 11 bases identical to TRBD2. Per germline, CDR1 SNHLY and CDR2 FYNNEI. CDR3 length equals 16 residues. Losses at the gene ends were 8 bases for V and 7 bases for J; bases not matched to a gene: 12. The CDR3 DNA sequence: TGTGCCAGCTTTGGCTTTAGCGGGAGGGTCGGCGGGGAGCTGTTTTTT. Translating gives CASFGFSGRVGGELFF. The entire variable domain, with the rest obtained from reference TRBV2 and TRBJ2-2, is as follows: EPEVTQTPSHQVTQMGQEVILRCVPISNHLYFYWYRQILGQKVEFLVSFYNNEISEKSEIFDDQFSVERPDGSNFTLKIRSTKLEDSAMYFCASFGFSGRVGGELFFGEGSRLTVL.

In DNA, the CDR3 is TGTGCCAGCAGCGTAGAGACGGAGACCGGGGAGCTGTTTTTT. Its translation: CASSVETETGELFF. This chain joins TRBV9 and TRBJ2-2; D is unresolved. Germline loops: CDR1 SGDLS, CDR2 YYNGEE. Trimming took 0 bases from V and 5 from J, leaving 8 bases between them. CDR3 size: 14 residues.

The sample holds many counts of this clonotype. Mismatch with germline at one junction end may stem from a read error. The rearrangement links TRBV5-1 to TRBJ2-1; D perhaps matches TRBD2 (5 bases). The CDR3 totals 13 residues. From germline, CDR1 is SGHRS and CDR2 YFSETQ. The CDR3 nucleotides read TGTGCCAGCAGCTTAGCTAGCAACAATGAGCAGTTCTTC. Protein sequence: CASSLASNNEQFF.